Below, 22 T cell receptor beta chains from the same sample are listed, as sequenced in a study of cytomegalovirus exposure and HLA in healthy donors. It was with 60 Vbeta and 13 Jbeta primers that the PCR ran. Method: immunoSEQ multiplex PCR; TCRdb's copy keeps in-frame clones and lacks some. The table has roughly 130,000 clones, around three quarters seen once. Sequenced: PBMCs. Receptor source: a man aged 18 to 29 in good health and CMV-seronegative.

The chain uses TRBV5-1 and TRBJ2-1; 16 bases align to TRBD2. V lost 4 bases, J lost 3 bases, and 4 bases stayed unmatched. Germline CDR1 is SGHRS and CDR2 is YFSETQ. The CDR3 has 17 residues. The chain's CDR3 is CASSMGLAGGIYNEQFF. The CDR3 DNA follows: TGCGCCAGCAGCATGGGACTAGCGGGAGGGATCTACAATGAGCAGTTCTTC.

This chain uses TRBV25-1 with TRBJ2-3; D may be TRBD1 (6 bases). V gave up 4 bases and J gave up 3 bases, with 8 bases separating them. CDR3 length: 13 residues. Germline lookup yields CDR1 MGHDK and CDR2 SYGVNS. The CDR3, as DNA: TGTGCCAGCAGTGGCCAGGGGACAGATACGCAGTATTTT. Amino acid sequence: CASSGQGTDTQYF.

The chain links TRBV9 to TRBJ2-5, with D tentatively TRBD2 (5 bases). Germline lookup yields CDR1 SGDLS and CDR2 YYNGEE. CDR3 length equals 14 residues. V lost 0 bases, J lost 3 bases, and 9 bases lay in between. The CDR3 DNA follows: TGTGCCAGCAGCGTAGTAGGTAGCGAAGAGACCCAGTACTTC. It specifies CASSVVGSEETQYF.

Details on this clone: Within the sample, other DNA sequences also encode this same CDR3. The CDR3 DNA sequence: TGTGCCAGCAGCCTTTCACACAACACTGAAGCTTTCTTT. It yields the protein CASSLSHNTEAFF. The chain joins TRBV5-4 to TRBJ1-1, with D unresolved. This CDR3 contains 13 residues. V was shortened by 4 bases and J by 2 bases, with 9 bases between the two germline ends. The V gene's germline CDR1 is SGHNT and CDR2 YYREEE (reference sequence).

This clone showed up just once. The V call is TRBV28, the J call TRBJ2-2; 8 bases align to TRBD1. Germline assignment: CDR1 MDHEN and CDR2 SYDVKM. The CDR3 has 16 residues. After removal of 2 bases from V and 9 bases from J, the junction contained 11 bases not matched to a gene. CDR3 sequence: CASSLPQGAVSRELFF. The DNA for the CDR3 is TGTGCCAGCAGTTTACCTCAGGGGGCCGTGTCTAGGGAGCTGTTTTTT.

The J gene is TRBJ2-3, the V gene TRBV7-2; TRBD2 matches 9 bases. With 3 bases clipped from V and 7 bases from J, the junction kept 5 bases outside the gene matches. The CDR3 runs 14 residues. CDR1 is SGHTA, CDR2 FQGNSA, per germline. The CDR3 nucleotides read TGTGCCAGCAGCTTTGGACTAGCGATGAATACGCAGTATTTT. This gives the protein CASSFGLAMNTQYF.

J is TRBJ2-5 and V is TRBV7-3; 10 nucleotides line up with TRBD1. Germline V gene data show CDR1 as SGHTA and CDR2 as FQGTGA. The CDR3 is made up of 15 amino acids. V was clipped by 5 bases and J by 5 bases; unmatched bases: 8. DNA of the CDR3: TGTGCCAGCAGCCGGGACAGGGGCTCGGGGGAGACCCAGTACTTC. Translated: CASSRDRGSGETQYF.

The chain couples TRBV19 to TRBJ2-3, with TRBD2 matching over 11 bases. This CDR3 has 13 amino acids. V was clipped by 8 bases and J by 6 bases; unmatched bases: 4. The germline V gene encodes CDR1 LNHDA and CDR2 SQIVND (reference sequence). The CDR3: CASETSGTDTQYF. The CDR3 DNA sequence: TGTGCCAGTGAGACTAGCGGGACTGATACGCAGTATTTT.

The rearrangement links TRBV19 to TRBJ2-5; the D gene is possibly TRBD1 (6 bases). The CDR3 loop spans 15 amino acids. CDR1 LNHDA and CDR2 SQIVND come from the germline V gene (reference sequence). V lost 5 bases and J lost 1, with 14 bases in between. The CDR3 is CASSVDGTIQETQYF. DNA for the CDR3: TGTGCCAGTAGTGTGGACGGGACAATCCAAGAGACCCAGTACTTC.

This chain uses TRBV5-1 with TRBJ1-5, with D uncertain. Germline-derived CDR1 and CDR2 are SGHRS and YFSETQ. V was trimmed by 0 bases and J by 5 bases, leaving 6 bases between them. This CDR3 contains 13 residues. The CDR3 DNA reads TGCGCCAGCAGCTTGGCACAAGATCAGCCCCAGCATTTT. Residues: CASSLAQDQPQHF.

The gene calls are TRBV7-8 and TRBJ2-7; 9 bases fit TRBD1. Germline-derived CDR1 and CDR2 are SGHVS and FQNEAQ. The trim removed 4 bases at V and 2 bases at J, leaving 3 bases unmatched. The CDR3 covers 14 residues. The CDR3 sequence: CASSSGQGPYEQYF. CDR3 DNA sequence: TGTGCCAGCAGCTCGGGACAGGGCCCCTACGAGCAGTACTTC.

The J gene is TRBJ2-7, the V gene TRBV30, with a possible D match to TRBD1 (5 bases). V lost 3 bases, J lost 1 base, and 16 bases lay in between. Germline V gene sequence: CDR1 GTSNPN, CDR2 SVGIG (reference sequence). CDR3 length: 15 residues. As DNA, the CDR3 is TGTGCCTGGAGCCCTAGGGCCCCAGGGTCCTACGAGCAGTACGTC. Translating it yields CAWSPRAPGSYEQYV.

This chain uses TRBV28 with TRBJ1-1, with D possibly matching TRBD1 (5 bases). This CDR3 is built from 12 residues. V lost 6 bases and J lost 10, with 15 bases in between. Germline assignment: CDR1 MDHEN and CDR2 SYDVKM. As DNA, the CDR3 is TGTGCCAGCAGACCTCCCTCCACAGGAGCTTTCTTT. The encoded protein is CASRPPSTGAFF.

The genes are TRBV19 and TRBJ1-6; D perhaps matches TRBD1 (5 bases). V lost 4 bases and J lost 4, with 11 bases in between. Germline assignment: CDR1 LNHDA and CDR2 SQIVND (reference sequence). The CDR3 covers 15 residues. The CDR3 spells CASSSRTTYNSPLHF. The CDR3, as DNA: TGTGCCAGTAGTAGTCGGACAACGTATAATTCACCCCTCCACTTT.

This clone was recorded only once. The genes are TRBV29-1 and TRBJ2-3, with a weak D call TRBD1 (5 bases). Trimming stripped 1 base from V and 7 bases from J, with 12 bases between. CDR1 is SQVTM, CDR2 ANQGSEA, per germline. The CDR3 spans 13 residues. The CDR3 reads CSVEGLGPYTQYF. The DNA for the CDR3 is TGCAGCGTTGAAGGTTTGGGGCCTTATACGCAGTATTTT.

The chain recombines TRBV11-3 with TRBJ2-1, with a weak D call TRBD2 (6 bases). CDR1 is SGHNT, CDR2 YENEEA, per germline. The length of the CDR3 is 14 residues. V was trimmed by 4 bases and J by 8 bases, leaving 15 bases between them. The CDR3 coding sequence is TGTGCCAGCAGCTCACCCCCGGAGGGTGATGAGCAGTTCTTC. Its protein is CASSSPPEGDEQFF.

The chain joins TRBV11-2 to TRBJ2-7; possible D gene TRBD2, 6 bases. CDR1 SGHAT and CDR2 FQNNGV come from the germline V gene. V was clipped by 1 base and J by 2 bases, with 12 bases between them. The CDR3 spans 15 residues. DNA for the CDR3: TGTGCCAGCAGCTTAGTGCTCGCGGGACCCTACGAGCAGTACGTC. Translated: CASSLVLAGPYEQYV.

The chain has TRBV5-6 and TRBJ2-1, with D unresolved. The CDR3 runs 15 residues. Germline CDR1 and CDR2: SGHDT and YYEEEE. V lost 0 bases, J lost 0 bases, and 7 bases lay in between. The CDR3 coding sequence is TGTGCCAGCAGCTTGGTAGCTCACTCCTACAATGAGCAGTTCTTC. Its protein product is CASSLVAHSYNEQFF.

The gene calls are TRBV7-2 and TRBJ2-5; 13 nucleotides line up with TRBD2. With 5 bases clipped from V and 5 bases from J, the junction kept 8 bases outside the gene matches. The CDR3 runs to 16 residues. Germline lookup yields CDR1 SGHTA and CDR2 FQGNSA. CDR3 protein: CASSARTSGRLETQYF. The CDR3 coding sequence is TGTGCCAGCAGCGCCCGGACTAGCGGGAGACTCGAGACCCAGTACTTC.

The chain couples TRBV11-2 to TRBJ2-1; 12 bases are shared with TRBD1. CDR1 and CDR2 from the germline V gene are SGHAT and FQNNGV. V trimming: 1 base; J trimming: 9 bases; junction bases outside the gene matches: 7. The CDR3 loop spans 16 amino acids. The CDR3 here is CASSLGDRGLRGEQFF. The CDR3 region has the DNA TGTGCCAGCAGCTTAGGGGACAGGGGGCTTCGGGGTGAGCAGTTCTTC.

The J gene is TRBJ2-3, the V gene TRBV7-9; D gene unclear. The CDR3 sequence is 19 residues long. The germline gives CDR1 SEHNR, CDR2 FQNEAQ (reference sequence). Trimming removed 0 bases at V and 4 bases at J, with 23 bases between. As DNA, the CDR3 is TGTGCCAGCAGCTTAGCGTGGATCTACGACACCCCGTTGGCAGATACGCAGTATTTT. Translating it yields CASSLAWIYDTPLADTQYF.

This chain joins TRBV21-1 and TRBJ2-7; TRBD2 was called by the table and not checked on the DNA. TRBV21-1 is an annotated pseudogene. The CDR3 loop spans 15 amino acids. The CDR3: CASTTSGRKIYEQYV. The CDR3 nucleotides are TGTGCCAGCACTACTAGCGGGAGAAAAATCTACGAGCAGTACGTC.